Here is one TCR beta chain with its context. With autoimmune disease history or systemic immunosuppression, patients were excluded. Germline loops: CDR1 SGHVS, CDR2 FNYEAQ. This CDR3 region has 15 residues. V was pared by 4 bases and J by 4 bases, with 7 bases of the junction left unmatched. This sample stems from a study of OX40 agonist ivuxolimab in advanced cancers. About the study: Across the patients, intravenous ivuxolimab was delivered every 2 weeks at 0.01 to 10 mg/kg. Participants could have had prior anti-PD-1, anti-PD-L1 or anti-CTLA-4 therapy, and around 40% had some.

Assay used: immunoSEQ multiplex PCR; TCRdb lists only in-frame clones, some missing. Of tens of thousands of clones in the sample, approximately 71% were seen once. The J gene is TRBJ1-3, the V gene TRBV7-6; 7 bases agree with TRBD1. The sequenced sample was CD4+ or CD8+ T cells sorted from blood, obtained in a trial of the OX40 agonist ivuxolimab. The receptor comes from an adult with an advanced solid tumor such as melanoma, head and neck, liver or kidney cancer. Here the CDR3 reads CASSSYRDRGNTIYF. The CDR3 DNA reads TGTGCCAGCAGCTCGTACCGGGACAGAGGAAACACCATATATTTT.